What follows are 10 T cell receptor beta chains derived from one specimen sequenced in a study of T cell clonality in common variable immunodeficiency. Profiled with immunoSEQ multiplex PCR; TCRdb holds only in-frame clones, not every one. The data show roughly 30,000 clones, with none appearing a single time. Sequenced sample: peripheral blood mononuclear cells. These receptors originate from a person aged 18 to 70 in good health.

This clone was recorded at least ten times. The CDR3 loop reads CASRDRAFAGELFF. The covered CDR3 bases are TGTGCCAGTAGAGACAGGGCGTTCGCCGGGGAG. J is TRBJ2-2 and V is TRBV19; 7 nucleotides line up with TRBD1. The read finishes 3 residues shy of the CDR3 end, and the germline J gene is used to complete it. Trimming cost V 6 bases and J 6 bases; bases outside gene matches: 7. Germline V gene data show CDR1 as LNHDA and CDR2 as SQIVND (reference sequence). This CDR3 is built from 14 residues.

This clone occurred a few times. The CDR3 here is CASSPIDIAYNSPLHF. The sequenced part of the CDR3 DNA is TGTGCCAGCTCACCAATAGACATAGCCTATAATTCACCC. The chain has TRBV18 and TRBJ1-6; D remains ambiguous. The read ends 3 residues shy of where the CDR3 ends; the end is completed using the germline J gene. The CDR3 has 16 amino acids. CDR1 KGHSH and CDR2 LQKENI come from the germline V gene. V lost 2 bases, J lost 2 bases, and 10 bases lay in between.

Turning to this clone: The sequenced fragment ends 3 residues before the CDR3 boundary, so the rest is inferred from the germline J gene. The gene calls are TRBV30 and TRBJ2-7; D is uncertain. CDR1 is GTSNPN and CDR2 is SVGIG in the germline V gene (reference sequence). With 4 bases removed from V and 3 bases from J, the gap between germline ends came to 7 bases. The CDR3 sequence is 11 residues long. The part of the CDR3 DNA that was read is TGTGCCTGGAAGGGCCTCTACGAG. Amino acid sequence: CAWKGLYE. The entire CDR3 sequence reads CAWKGLYEQYF.

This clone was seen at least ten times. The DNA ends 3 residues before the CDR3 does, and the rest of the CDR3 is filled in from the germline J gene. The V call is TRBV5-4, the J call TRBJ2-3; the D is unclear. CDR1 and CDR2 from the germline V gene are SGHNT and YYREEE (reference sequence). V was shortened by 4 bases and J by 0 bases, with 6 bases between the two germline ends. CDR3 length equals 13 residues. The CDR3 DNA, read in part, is TGTGCCAGCAGCCCGACTAGCACAGATACG. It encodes CASSPTSTDT. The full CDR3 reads CASSPTSTDTQYF.

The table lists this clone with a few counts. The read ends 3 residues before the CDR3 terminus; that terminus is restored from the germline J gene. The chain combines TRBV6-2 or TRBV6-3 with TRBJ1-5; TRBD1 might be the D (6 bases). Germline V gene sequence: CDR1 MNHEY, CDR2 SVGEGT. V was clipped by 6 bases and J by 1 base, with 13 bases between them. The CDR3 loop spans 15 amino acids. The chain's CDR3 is CASSSQGLSNQPQHF. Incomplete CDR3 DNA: TGTGCCAGCAGCTCACAGGGATTGAGCAATCAGCCC.

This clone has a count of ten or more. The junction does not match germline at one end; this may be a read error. Partial CDR3 DNA: TGCGCCAGCAGCCAAGATCGGGGAGGTCAAGGC. It is translated as CASSQDRGGQG. The CDR3 in its entirety is CASSQDRGGQGYTF. The chain is built from TRBV4-2 and TRBJ1-2; D gene unclear. The CDR3 end is not reached by the read, which stops 3 residues before it; the germline J gene fills it in. The CDR3 is 14 residues long. In germline, CDR1 is LGHNA, CDR2 YNFKEQ.

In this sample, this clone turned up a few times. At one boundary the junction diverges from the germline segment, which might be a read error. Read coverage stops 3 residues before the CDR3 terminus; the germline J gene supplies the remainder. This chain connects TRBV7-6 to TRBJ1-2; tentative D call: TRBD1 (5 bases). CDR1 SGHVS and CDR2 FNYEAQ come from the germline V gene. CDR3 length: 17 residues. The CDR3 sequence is CASGLDLDSLYIKGYTF. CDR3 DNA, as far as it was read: TGTGCCAGCGGCTTAGACCTCGACAGTCTCTATATTAAAGGT.

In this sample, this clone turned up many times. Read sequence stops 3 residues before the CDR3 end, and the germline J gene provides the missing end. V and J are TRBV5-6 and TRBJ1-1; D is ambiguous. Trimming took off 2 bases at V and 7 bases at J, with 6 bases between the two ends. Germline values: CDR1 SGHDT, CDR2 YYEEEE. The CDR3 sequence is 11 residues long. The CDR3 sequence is CASSLAHEAFF. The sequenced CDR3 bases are TGTGCCAGCAGCTTAGCCCATGAA.

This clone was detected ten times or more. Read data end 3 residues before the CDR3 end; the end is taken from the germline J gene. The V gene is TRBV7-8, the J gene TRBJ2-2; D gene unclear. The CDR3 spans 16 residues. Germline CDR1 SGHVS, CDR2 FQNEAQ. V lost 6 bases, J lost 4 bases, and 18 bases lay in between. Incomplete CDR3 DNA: TGTGCCAGCAGTCACCGAGAAGTTGTCAGCACCGGGGAG. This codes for CASSHREVVSTGE. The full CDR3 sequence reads CASSHREVVSTGELFF.

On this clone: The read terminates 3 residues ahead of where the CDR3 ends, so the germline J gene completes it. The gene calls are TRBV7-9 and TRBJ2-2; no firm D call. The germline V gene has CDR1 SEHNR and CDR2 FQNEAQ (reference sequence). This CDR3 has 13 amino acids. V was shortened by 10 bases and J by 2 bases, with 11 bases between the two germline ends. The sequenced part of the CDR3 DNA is TGTGCCACCTCCTACCATAACACCGGGGAG. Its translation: CATSYHNTGE. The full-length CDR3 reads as CATSYHNTGELFF.